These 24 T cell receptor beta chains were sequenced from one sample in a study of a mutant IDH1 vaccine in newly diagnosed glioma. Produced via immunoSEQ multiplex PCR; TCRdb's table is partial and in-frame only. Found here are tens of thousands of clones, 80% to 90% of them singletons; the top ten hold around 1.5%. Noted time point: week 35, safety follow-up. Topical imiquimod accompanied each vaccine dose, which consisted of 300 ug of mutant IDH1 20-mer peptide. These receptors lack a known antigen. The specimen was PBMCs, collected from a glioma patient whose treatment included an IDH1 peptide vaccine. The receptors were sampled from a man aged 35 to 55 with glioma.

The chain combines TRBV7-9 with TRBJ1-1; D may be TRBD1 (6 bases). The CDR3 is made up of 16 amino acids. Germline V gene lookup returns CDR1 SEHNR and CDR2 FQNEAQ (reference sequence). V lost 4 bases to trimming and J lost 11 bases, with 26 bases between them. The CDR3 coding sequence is TGTGCCAGCAGCTCCACTCCCACCACAGGGATTGTTAAGGCTTTCTTT. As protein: CASSSTPTTGIVKAFF.

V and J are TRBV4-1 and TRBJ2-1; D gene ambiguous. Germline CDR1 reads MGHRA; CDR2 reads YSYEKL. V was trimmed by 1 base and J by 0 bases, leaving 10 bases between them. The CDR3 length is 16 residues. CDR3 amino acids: CASSQGSTRSYNEQFF. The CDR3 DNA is TGCGCCAGCAGCCAAGGGTCGACACGCTCCTACAATGAGCAGTTCTTC.

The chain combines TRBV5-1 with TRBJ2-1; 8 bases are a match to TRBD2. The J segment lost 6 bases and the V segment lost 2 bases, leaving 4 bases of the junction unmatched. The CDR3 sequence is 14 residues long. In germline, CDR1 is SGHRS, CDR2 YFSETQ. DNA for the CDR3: TGCGCCAGCAGCTTTACGGGGGGGCCCAATGAGCAGTTCTTC. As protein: CASSFTGGPNEQFF.

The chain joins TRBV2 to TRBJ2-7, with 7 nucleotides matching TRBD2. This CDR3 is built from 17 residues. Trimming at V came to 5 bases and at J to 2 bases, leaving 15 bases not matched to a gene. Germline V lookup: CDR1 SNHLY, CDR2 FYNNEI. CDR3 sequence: CASSPGLGLEATYEQYF. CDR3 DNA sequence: TGTGCCAGCAGTCCGGGCTTAGGACTAGAAGCTACCTACGAGCAGTACTTC.

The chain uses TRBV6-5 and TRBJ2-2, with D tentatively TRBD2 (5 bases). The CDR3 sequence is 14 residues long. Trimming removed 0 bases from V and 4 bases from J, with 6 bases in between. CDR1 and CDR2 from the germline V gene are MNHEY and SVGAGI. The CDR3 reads CASSYSEGTGELFF. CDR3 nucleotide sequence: TGTGCCAGCAGTTACTCAGAGGGCACCGGGGAGCTGTTTTTT.

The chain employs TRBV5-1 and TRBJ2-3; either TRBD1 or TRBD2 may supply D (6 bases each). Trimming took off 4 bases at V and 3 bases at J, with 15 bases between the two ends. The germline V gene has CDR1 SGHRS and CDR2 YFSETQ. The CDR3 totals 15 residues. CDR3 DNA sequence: TGCGCCAGCAGCCTGGGGGGCGGAGGAACAGATACGCAGTATTTT. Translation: CASSLGGGGTDTQYF.

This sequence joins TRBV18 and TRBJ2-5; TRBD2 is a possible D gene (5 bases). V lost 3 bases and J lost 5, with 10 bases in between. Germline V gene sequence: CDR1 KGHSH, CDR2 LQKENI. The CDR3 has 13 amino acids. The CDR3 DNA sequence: TGTGCCAGCTCACCGACGGGGTGGGAGACCCAGTACTTC. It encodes CASSPTGWETQYF.

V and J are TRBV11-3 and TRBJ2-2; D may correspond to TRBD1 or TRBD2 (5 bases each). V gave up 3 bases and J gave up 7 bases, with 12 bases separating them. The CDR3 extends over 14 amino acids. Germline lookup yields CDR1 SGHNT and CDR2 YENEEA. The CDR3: CASSFEGSSGELFF. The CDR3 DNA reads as TGTGCCAGCAGCTTCGAGGGGTCGAGCGGGGAGCTGTTTTTT.

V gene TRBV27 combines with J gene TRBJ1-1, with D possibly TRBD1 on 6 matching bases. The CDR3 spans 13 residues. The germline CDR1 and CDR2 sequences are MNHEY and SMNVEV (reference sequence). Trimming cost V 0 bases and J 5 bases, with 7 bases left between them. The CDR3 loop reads CASSLSRGTEAFF. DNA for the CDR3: TGTGCCAGCAGTTTATCCAGGGGTACTGAAGCTTTCTTT.

The CDR3 here is CASSPFRLAGGTDTQYF. The CDR3 region has the DNA TGTGCCAGTAGTCCATTTCGACTAGCGGGGGGCACAGATACGCAGTATTTT. This chain joins TRBV19 and TRBJ2-3; TRBD2 matches at 12 bases. V was clipped by 5 bases and J by 1 base; unmatched bases: 7. The germline V gene has CDR1 LNHDA and CDR2 SQIVND (reference sequence). This CDR3 contains 17 residues.

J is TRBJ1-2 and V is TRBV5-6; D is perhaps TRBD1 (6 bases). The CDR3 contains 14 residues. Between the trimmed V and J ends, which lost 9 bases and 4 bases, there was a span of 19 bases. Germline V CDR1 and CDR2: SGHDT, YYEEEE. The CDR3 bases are TGTGCCACCTCCATAACACAGGGCTCCTATGGCTACACCTTC. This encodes CATSITQGSYGYTF.

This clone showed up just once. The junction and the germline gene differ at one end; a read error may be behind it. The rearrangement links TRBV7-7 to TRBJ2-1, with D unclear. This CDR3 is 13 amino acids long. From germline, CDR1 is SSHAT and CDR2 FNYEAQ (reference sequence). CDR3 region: CASSLDSYNEQFF. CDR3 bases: TGTGCTAGCAGCTTGGACTCCTACAATGAGCAGTTCTTC.

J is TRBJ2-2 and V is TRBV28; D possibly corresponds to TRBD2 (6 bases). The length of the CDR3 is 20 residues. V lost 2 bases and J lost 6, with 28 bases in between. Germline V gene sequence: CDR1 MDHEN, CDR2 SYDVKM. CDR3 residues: CASSLPLFGVGTPRAGELFF. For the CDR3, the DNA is TGTGCCAGCAGTTTACCCCTATTTGGCGTGGGGACTCCCAGGGCCGGGGAGCTGTTTTTT.

The DNA for the CDR3 is TGTGCCAGCAGCTTAGAAGGGTATGAAGCTTTCTTT. Translation gives CASSLEGYEAFF. The V gene is TRBV13, the J gene TRBJ1-1, with D uncertain. The CDR3 extends over 12 amino acids. Looked up from germline, CDR1 is PRHDT and CDR2 is FYEKMQ (reference sequence). V dropped 1 base and J dropped 7 bases, with 7 bases sitting between them.

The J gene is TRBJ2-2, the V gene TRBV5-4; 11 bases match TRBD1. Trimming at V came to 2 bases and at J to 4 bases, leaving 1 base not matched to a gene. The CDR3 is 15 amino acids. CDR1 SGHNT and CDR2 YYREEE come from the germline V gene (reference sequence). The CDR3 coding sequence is TGTGCCAGCAGCTTAGGGACAGGGGGCACCGGGGAGCTGTTTTTT. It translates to CASSLGTGGTGELFF.

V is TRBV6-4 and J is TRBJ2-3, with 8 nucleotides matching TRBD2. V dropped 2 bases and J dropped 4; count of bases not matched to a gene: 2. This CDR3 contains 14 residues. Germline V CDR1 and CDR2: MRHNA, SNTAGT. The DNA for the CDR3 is TGTGCCAGCAGTGACGAGCGGGAGCCAGATACGCAGTATTTT. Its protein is CASSDEREPDTQYF.

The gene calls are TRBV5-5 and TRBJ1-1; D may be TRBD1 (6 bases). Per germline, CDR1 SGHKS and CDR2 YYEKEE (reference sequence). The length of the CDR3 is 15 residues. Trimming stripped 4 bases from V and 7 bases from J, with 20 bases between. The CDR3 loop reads CASSVNRDTGLEAFF. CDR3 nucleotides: TGTGCCAGCAGCGTGAACCGGGACACCGGCCTTGAAGCTTTCTTT.

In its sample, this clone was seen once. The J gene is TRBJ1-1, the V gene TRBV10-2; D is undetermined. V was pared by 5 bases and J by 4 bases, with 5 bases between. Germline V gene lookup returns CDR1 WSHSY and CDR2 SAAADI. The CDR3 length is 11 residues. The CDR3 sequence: CASSYLTEAFF. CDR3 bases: TGCGCCAGCAGTTACCTCACTGAAGCTTTCTTT.

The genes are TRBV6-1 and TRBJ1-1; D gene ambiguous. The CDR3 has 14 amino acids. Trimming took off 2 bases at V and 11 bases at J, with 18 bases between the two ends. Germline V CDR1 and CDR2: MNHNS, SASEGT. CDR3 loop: CASSEPSRAGEAFF. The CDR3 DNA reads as TGTGCCAGCAGTGAACCTTCAAGGGCAGGTGAGGCTTTCTTT.

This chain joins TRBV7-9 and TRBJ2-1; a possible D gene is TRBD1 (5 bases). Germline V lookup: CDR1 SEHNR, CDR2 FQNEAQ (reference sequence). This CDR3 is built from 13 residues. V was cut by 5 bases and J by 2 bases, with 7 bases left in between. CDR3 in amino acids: CASSTDTYNEQFF. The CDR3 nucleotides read TGTGCCAGCAGCACGGACACCTACAATGAGCAGTTCTTC.

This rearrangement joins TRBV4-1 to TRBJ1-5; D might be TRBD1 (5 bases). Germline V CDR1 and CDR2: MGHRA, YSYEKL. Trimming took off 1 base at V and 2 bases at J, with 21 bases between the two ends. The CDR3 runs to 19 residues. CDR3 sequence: CASSQVWGREDPRNQPQHF. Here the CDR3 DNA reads TGCGCCAGCAGCCAAGTTTGGGGGAGGGAAGATCCGCGCAATCAGCCCCAGCATTTT.

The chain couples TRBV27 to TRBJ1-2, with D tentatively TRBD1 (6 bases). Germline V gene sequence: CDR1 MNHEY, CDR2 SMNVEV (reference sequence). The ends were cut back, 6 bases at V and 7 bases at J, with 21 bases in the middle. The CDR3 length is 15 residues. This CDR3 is CASSPLHRDPTGYTF. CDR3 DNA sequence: TGTGCCAGCAGCCCGCTCCACAGGGATCCAACTGGCTACACCTTC.

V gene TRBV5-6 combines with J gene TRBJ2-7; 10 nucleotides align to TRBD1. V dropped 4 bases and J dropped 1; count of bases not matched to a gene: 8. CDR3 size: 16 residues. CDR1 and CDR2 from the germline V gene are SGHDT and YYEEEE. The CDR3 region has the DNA TGTGCCAGCAGCCACACCGGGACAGGGGAATCCTACGAGCAGTACGTC. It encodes CASSHTGTGESYEQYV.

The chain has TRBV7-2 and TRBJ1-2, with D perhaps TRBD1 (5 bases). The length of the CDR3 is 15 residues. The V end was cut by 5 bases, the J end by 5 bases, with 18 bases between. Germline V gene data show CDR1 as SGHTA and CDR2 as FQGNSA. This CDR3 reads CASSPGGSFGYGYTF. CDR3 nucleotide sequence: TGTGCCAGCAGCCCCGGGGGGTCGTTTGGTTATGGCTACACCTTC.